This T cell receptor beta chain came from a study of technical replicates of blood from a handful of donors. The CDR3 runs 14 residues. Germline trimming cut 3 bases from V and 11 bases from J; bases unmatched to any gene: 8. Germline CDR1 and CDR2: MDHEN and SYDVKM. Sequencing was performed with immunoSEQ multiplex PCR; in TCRdb, only in-frame clones are kept and a portion is missing. Found here are around 79,000 clones, 94% of them singletons; the top ten hold about 0.39%. The sequenced sample was T cells isolated from PBMCs. The clonotype originates from a human donor in good health. The chain combines TRBV28 with TRBJ2-1; the match to TRBD2 covers 9 bases. CDR3 in amino acids: CASSLFELAGKQFF. The DNA for the CDR3 is TGTGCCAGCAGTTTGTTTGAACTAGCGGGTAAGCAGTTCTTC.